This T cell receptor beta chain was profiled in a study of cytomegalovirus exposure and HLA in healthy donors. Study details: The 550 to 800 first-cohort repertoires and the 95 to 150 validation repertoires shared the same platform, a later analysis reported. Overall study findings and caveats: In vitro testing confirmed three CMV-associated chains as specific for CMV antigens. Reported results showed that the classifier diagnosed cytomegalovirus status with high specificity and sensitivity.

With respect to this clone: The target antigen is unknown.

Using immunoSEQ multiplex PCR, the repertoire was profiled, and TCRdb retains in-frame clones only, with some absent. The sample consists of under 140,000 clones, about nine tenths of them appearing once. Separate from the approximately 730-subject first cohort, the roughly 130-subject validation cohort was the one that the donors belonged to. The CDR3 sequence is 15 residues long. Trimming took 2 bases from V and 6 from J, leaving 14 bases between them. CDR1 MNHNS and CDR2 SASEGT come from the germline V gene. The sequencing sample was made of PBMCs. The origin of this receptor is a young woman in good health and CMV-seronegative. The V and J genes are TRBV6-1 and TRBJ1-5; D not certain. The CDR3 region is CASSEFSRGSQPQHF. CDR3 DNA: TGTGCCAGCAGTGAATTTTCTCGGGGAAGTCAGCCCCAGCATTTT.